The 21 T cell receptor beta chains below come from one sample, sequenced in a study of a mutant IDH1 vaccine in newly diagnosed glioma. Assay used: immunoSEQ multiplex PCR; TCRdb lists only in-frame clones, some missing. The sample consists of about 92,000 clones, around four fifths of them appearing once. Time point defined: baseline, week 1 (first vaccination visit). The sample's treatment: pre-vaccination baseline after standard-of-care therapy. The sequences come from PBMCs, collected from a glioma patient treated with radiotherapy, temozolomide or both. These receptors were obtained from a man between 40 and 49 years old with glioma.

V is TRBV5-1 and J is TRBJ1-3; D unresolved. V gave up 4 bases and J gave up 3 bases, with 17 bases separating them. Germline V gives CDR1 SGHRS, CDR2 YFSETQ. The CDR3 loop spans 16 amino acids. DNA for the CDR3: TGCGCCAGCAGCCCAGACCGCCGCTTCTTTGGAAACACCATATATTTT. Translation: CASSPDRRFFGNTIYF. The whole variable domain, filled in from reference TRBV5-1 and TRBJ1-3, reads KAGVTQTPRYLIKTRGQQVTLSCSPISGHRSVSWYQQTPGQGLQFLFEYFSETQRNKGNFPGRFSGRQFSNSRSEMNVSTLELGDSALYLCASSPDRRFFGNTIYFGEGSWLTVV.

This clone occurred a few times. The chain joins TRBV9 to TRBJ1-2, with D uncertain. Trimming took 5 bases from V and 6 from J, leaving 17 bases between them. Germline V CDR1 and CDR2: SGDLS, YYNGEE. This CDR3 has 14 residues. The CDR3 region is CASRDTLTPDGYTF. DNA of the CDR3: TGTGCCAGCAGAGACACCCTGACCCCAGATGGCTACACCTTC.

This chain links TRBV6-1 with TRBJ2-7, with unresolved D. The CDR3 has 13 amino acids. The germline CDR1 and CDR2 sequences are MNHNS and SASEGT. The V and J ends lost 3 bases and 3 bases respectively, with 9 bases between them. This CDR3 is CASSDASNYEQYF. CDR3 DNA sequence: TGTGCCAGCAGTGATGCCTCAAACTACGAGCAGTACTTC.

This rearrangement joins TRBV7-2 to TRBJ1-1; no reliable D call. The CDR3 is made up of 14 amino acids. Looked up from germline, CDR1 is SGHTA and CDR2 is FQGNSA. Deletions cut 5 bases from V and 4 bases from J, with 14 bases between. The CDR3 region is CASSPRSRATEAFF. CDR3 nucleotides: TGTGCCAGCAGCCCTAGGAGCCGGGCCACTGAAGCTTTCTTT.

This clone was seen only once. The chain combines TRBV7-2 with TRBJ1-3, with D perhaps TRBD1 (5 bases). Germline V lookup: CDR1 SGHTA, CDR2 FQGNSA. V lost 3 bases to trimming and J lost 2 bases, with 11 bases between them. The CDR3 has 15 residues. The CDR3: CASSFRVRTGNTIYF. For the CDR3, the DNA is TGTGCCAGCAGCTTCAGGGTCCGGACTGGAAACACCATATATTTT.

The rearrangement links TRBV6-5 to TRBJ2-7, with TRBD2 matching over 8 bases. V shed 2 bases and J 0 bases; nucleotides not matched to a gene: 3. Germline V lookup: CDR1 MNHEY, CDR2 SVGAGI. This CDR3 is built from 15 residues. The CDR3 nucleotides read TGTGCCAGCAGTTACCGGAGCGGGGGCTCCTACGAGCAGTACTTC. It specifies CASSYRSGGSYEQYF.

This chain's CDR3 is CASSFQGAGSPYEQYF. CDR3 DNA: TGTGCCAGCAGCTTTCAGGGGGCAGGGTCTCCCTACGAGCAGTACTTC. The genes are TRBV7-9 and TRBJ2-7, with 8 bases fitting TRBD1. The CDR3 runs to 16 residues. The germline CDR1 and CDR2 sequences are SEHNR and FQNEAQ (reference sequence). Trimming cost V 3 bases and J 2 bases; bases outside gene matches: 9.

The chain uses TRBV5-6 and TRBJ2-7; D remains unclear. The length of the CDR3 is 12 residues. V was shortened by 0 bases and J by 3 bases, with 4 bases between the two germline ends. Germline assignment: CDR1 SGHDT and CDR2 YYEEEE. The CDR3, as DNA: TGTGCCAGCAGCTTGGGGGGCTACGAGCAGTACTTC. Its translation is CASSLGGYEQYF.

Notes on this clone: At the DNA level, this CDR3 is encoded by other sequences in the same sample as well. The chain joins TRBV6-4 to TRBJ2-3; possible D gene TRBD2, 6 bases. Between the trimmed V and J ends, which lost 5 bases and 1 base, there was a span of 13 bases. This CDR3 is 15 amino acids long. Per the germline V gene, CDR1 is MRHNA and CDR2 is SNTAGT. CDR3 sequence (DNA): TGTGCCAGCAGTCAGACTAGTGGGGGCACAGATACGCAGTATTTT. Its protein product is CASSQTSGGTDTQYF.

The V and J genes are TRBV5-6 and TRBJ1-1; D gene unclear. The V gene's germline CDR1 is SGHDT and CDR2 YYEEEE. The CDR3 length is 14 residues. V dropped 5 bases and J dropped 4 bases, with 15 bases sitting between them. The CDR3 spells CASRAGSGVTEAFF. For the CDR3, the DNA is TGTGCCAGCAGGGCCGGGAGTGGGGTCACTGAAGCTTTCTTT.

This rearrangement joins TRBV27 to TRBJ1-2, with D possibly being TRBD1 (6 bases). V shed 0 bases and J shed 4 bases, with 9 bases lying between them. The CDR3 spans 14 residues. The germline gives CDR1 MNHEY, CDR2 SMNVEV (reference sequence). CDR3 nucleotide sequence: TGTGCCAGCAGTTTATCGAGCAGGGGCTATGGCTACACCTTC. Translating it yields CASSLSSRGYGYTF.

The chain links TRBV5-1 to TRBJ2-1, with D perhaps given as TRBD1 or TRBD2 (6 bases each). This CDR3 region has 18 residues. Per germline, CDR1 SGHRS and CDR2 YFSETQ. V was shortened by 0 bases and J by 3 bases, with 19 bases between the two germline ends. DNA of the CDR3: TGCGCCAGCAGCTTGGGCCTCGCGAGGGGGGCGGGCTACAATGAGCAGTTCTTC. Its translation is CASSLGLARGAGYNEQFF. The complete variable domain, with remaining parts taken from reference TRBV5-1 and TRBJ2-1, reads KAGVTQTPRYLIKTRGQQVTLSCSPISGHRSVSWYQQTPGQGLQFLFEYFSETQRNKGNFPGRFSGRQFSNSRSEMNVSTLELGDSALYLCASSLGLARGAGYNEQFFGPGTRLTVL.

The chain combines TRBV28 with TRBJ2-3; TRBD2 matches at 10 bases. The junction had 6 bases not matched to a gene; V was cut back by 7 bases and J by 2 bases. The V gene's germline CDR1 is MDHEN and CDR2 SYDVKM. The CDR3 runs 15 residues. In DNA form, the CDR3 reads TGTGCCAGCATCGGGAGCGGGAGGGCCACAGATACGCAGTATTTT. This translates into CASIGSGRATDTQYF.

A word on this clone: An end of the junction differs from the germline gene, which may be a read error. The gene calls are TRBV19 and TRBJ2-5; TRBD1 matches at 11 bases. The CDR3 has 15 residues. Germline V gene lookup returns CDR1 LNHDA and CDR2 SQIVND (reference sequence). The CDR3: CASSMGTGGQGTQYF. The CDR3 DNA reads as TGTGCCAGTAGTATGGGGACAGGGGGGCAAGGGACCCAGTACTTC.

The CDR3 spells CASSLIGGLDEQFF. The CDR3 bases are TGTGCCAGCAGCTTAATCGGGGGACTAGATGAGCAGTTCTTC. The rearrangement joins TRBV7-3 to TRBJ2-1; TRBD2 matches at 8 bases. This CDR3 is 14 amino acids long. J lost 8 bases, V lost 1 base, and 4 bases had no gene match. In germline, CDR1 is SGHTA, CDR2 FQGTGA.

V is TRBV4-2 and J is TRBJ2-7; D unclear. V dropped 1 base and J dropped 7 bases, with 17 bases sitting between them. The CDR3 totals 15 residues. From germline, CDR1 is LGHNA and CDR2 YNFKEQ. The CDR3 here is CASSQVVGPEREQYF. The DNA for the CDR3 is TGTGCCAGCAGCCAAGTTGTAGGCCCCGAGAGGGAGCAGTACTTC.

Here the CDR3 DNA reads TGCGCCAGCAGCCACCTAGCGGGGGGTGGGGCCAACGTCCTGACTTTC. This encodes CASSHLAGGGANVLTF. The chain couples TRBV4-1 to TRBJ2-6; 11 positions agree with TRBD2. Germline V gene sequence: CDR1 MGHRA, CDR2 YSYEKL. Germline trimming cut 3 bases from V and 3 bases from J; bases unmatched to any gene: 1. This CDR3 spans 16 amino acids.

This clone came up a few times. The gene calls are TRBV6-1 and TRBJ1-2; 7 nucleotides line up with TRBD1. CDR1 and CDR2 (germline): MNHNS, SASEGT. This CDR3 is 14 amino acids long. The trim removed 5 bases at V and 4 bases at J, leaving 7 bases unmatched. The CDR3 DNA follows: TGTGCCAGCAGTCATACTCGGGACAGCTATGGCTACACCTTC. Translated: CASSHTRDSYGYTF.

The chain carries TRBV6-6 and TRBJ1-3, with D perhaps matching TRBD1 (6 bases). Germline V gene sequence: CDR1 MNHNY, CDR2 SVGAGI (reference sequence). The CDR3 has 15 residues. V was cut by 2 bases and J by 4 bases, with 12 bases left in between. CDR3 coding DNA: TGTGCCAGCAGTTACGGACAGCGTCTCGGAAACACCATATATTTT. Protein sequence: CASSYGQRLGNTIYF.

The CDR3 DNA reads as TGTGCCAGCAGCTTAGGGACAGGGGGCGTTGGCTACACCTTC. It codes for CASSLGTGGVGYTF. V gene TRBV7-9 combines with J gene TRBJ1-2; 11 positions match TRBD1. The germline V gene has CDR1 SEHNR and CDR2 FQNEAQ (reference sequence). The CDR3 runs 14 residues. V shed 1 base, J shed 7 bases, and the junction held 2 bases outside the gene matches. Together with reference TRBV7-9 and TRBJ1-2, the CDR3 gives the full variable domain: DTGVSQNPRHKITKRGQNVTFRCDPISEHNRLYWYRQTLGQGPEFLTYFQNEAQLEKSRLLSDRFSAERPKGSFSTLEIQRTEQGDSAMYLCASSLGTGGVGYTFGSGTRLTVV.

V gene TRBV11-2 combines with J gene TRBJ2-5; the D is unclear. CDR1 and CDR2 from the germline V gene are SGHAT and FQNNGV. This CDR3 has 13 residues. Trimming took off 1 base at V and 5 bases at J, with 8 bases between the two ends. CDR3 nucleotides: TGTGCCAGCAGCTTAGGGGCCCGGGAGACCCAGTACTTC. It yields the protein CASSLGARETQYF.